The source of this T cell receptor (beta chain) is a study of cytomegalovirus exposure and HLA in healthy donors. Across the whole study: T cells numbering around 200 million yielded 90 million to 140 million unique TCR beta sequences in an earlier analysis. Whole-study findings and limits: Indistinguishability led to the exclusion of some V segments, TRBV6-2 and TRBV6-3 included. Presence/absence analysis assumed near-uniform sequencing depth across donors.

60 Vbeta and 13 Jbeta primers were used in PCR. Some clones are missing from TCRdb's copy, which holds only in-frame ones; the method was immunoSEQ multiplex PCR. The sample has 150,000 to 200,000 clones, more than 85% seen once; the top ten hold 1.5% to 2%. A word on this clone: Its antigen is undetermined.

This CDR3 has 16 residues. CDR1 is MNHEY, CDR2 SVGAGI, per germline. Deletions cut 3 bases from V and 6 bases from J, with 19 bases between. The TCR sequence derives from a woman between 18 and 29 years old in good health and CMV-seronegative. The chain has TRBV6-5 and TRBJ2-3, with D perhaps TRBD2 (6 bases). Sequenced sample: PBMCs. The CDR3 coding sequence is TGTGCCAGCAGTTATAGTCAAGCGGGCGGTCGTGATACGCAGTATTTT. It is translated as CASSYSQAGGRDTQYF.